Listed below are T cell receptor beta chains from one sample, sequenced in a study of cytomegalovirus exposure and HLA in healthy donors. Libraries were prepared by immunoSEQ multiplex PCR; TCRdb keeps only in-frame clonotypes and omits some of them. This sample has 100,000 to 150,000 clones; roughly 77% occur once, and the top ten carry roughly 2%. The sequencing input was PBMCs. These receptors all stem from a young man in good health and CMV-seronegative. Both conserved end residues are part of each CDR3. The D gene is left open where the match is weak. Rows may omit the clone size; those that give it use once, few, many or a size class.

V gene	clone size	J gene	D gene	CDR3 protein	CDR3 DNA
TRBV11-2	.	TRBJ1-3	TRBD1	CASRPGQFTGNTIYF	TGTGCCAGCAGGCCGGGACAGTTTACGGGAAACACCATATATTTT
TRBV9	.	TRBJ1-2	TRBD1	CASSDDRGNYGYTF	TGTGCCAGCAGCGACGACAGGGGTAACTATGGCTACACCTTC
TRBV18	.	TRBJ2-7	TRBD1	CASSPTGTGAYEQYF	TGTGCCAGCTCACCAACCGGGACAGGTGCGTACGAGCAGTACTTC
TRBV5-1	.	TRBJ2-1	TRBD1	CASSLRGETPGQGLLEQFF	TGCGCCAGCAGCTTAAGAGGAGAGACCCCGGGACAGGGGTTGCTTGAGCAGTTCTTC
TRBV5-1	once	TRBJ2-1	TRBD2	CASSLTPSGGAGEQFF	TGCGCCAGCAGCTTGACCCCCAGCGGGGGGGCGGGGGAGCAGTTCTTC
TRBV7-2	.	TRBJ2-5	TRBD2	CASSSSGGVGGETQYF	TGTGCCAGCAGCTCTTCGGGGGGGGTAGGGGGAGAGACCCAGTACTTC
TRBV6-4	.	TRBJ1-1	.	CASSDGRGGEAFF	TGTGCCAGCAGTGACGGCAGGGGCGGTGAAGCTTTCTTT
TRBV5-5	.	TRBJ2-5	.	CASSFGGEETQYF	TGTGCCAGCAGCTTCGGAGGGGAAGAGACCCAGTACTTC
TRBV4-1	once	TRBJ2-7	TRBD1	CASSQEGTGYYEQYF	TGCGCCAGCAGCCAAGAAGGGACAGGGTATTACGAGCAGTACTTC
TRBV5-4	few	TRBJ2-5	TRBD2	CASSPGGVQETQYF	TGTGCCAGCAGCCCGGGAGGGGTTCAAGAGACCCAGTACTTC
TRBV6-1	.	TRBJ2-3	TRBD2	CASRPGLAGTDTQYF	TGTGCCAGCCGTCCTGGACTAGCAGGGACAGATACGCAGTATTTT
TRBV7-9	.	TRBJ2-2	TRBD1	CANHMGQGATGELFF	TGTGCCAACCATATGGGACAGGGGGCGACCGGGGAGCTGTTTTTT
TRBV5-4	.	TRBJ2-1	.	CASSVDGYEQFF	TGTGCCAGCAGCGTGGACGGTTATGAGCAGTTCTTC
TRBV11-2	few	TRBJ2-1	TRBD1	CASSLIQGYNEQFF	TGTGCCAGCAGCCTGATACAGGGGTACAATGAGCAGTTCTTC
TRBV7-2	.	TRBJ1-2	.	CASSLGSYGYTF	TGTGCCAGCAGCTTAGGCAGCTATGGCTACACCTTC
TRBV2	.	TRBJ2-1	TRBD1	CASRYRGSNEQFF	TGTGCCAGCAGGTACAGGGGTAGCAATGAGCAGTTCTTC
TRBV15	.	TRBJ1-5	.	CATSQGGERNQPQHF	TGTGCCACCAGCCAGGGAGGGGAACGCAATCAGCCCCAGCATTTT
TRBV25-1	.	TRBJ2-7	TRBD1	CASSDRDGGEQYF	TGTGCCAGCAGCGACAGGGATGGAGGCGAGCAGTACTTC
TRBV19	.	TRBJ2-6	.	CASSRSGSGANVLTF	TGTGCCAGTAGTCGCAGTGGCTCTGGGGCCAACGTCCTGACTTTC
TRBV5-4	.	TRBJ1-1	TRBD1	CASSLLGQNLNTEAFF	TGTGCCAGCAGCTTGTTGGGACAGAATTTGAACACTGAAGCTTTCTTT
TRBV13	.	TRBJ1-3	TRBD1	CASSETGGGNTIYF	TGTGCCAGCAGCGAGACAGGGGGTGGAAACACCATATATTTT
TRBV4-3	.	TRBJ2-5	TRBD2	CASSQGRAGGVKTQYF	TGCGCCAGCAGCCAAGGAAGAGCGGGGGGGGTGAAGACCCAGTACTTC
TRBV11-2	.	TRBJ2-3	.	CASSPVSDTQYF	TGTGCCAGCAGCCCCGTCTCGGATACGCAGTATTTT
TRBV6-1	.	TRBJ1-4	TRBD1	CASSDSRGRRGEKLFF	TGTGCCAGCAGTGATTCGAGGGGGCGCCGGGGGGAAAAACTGTTTTTT
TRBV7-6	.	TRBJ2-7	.	CASSLGYSYGQYF	TGTGCCAGCAGCTTAGGTTATTCCTACGGGCAGTACTTC
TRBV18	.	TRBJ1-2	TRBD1	CASSPGQGNYGYTF	TGTGCCAGCTCACCGGGACAGGGGAACTATGGCTACACCTTC
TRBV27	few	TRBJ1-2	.	CASSLQGYGYTF	TGTGCCAGCAGTTTGCAGGGCTATGGCTACACCTTC
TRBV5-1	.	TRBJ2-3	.	CASSLSTDTQYF	TGCGCCAGCAGCCTAAGCACAGATACGCAGTATTTT
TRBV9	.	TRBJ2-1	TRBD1	CASSVATRTGGEGQFF	TGTGCCAGCAGCGTAGCCACTCGGACAGGGGGCGAGGGGCAGTTCTTC
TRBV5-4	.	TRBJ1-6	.	CASSFSAGVDSPLHF	TGTGCCAGCAGCTTCTCGGCGGGGGTAGATTCACCCCTCCACTTT
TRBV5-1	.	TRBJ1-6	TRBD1	CASSRQTGEGSPLHF	TGCGCCAGCAGCCGTCAGACAGGGGAGGGTTCACCCCTCCACTTT
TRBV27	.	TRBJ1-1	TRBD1	CASRPTGGAEAFF	TGTGCCAGTCGCCCGACAGGGGGGGCTGAAGCTTTCTTT
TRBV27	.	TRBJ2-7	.	CASSLFREYGQYF	TGTGCCAGCAGTTTATTTAGGGAGTACGGGCAGTACTTC
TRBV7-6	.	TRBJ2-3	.	CASSLGASLSEDTQYF	TGTGCCAGCAGCTTAGGGGCTAGCTTAAGCGAAGATACGCAGTATTTT
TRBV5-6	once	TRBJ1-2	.	CASSFWQGNYGYTF	TGTGCCAGCAGCTTCTGGCAGGGGAACTATGGCTACACCTTC
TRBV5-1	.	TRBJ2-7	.	CASSFQGSEQYF	TGCGCCAGCAGCTTCCAGGGGAGCGAGCAGTACTTC
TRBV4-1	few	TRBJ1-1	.	CASSQEGGLATEAFF	TGCGCCAGCAGCCAAGAAGGAGGGCTTGCGACTGAAGCTTTCTTT
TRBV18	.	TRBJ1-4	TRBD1	CASSRQGTNEKLFF	TGTGCCAGCTCACGACAGGGAACTAATGAAAAACTGTTTTTT
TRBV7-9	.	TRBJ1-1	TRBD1	CASRSGQPPTEAFF	TGTGCCAGCAGGTCGGGACAGCCTCCCACTGAAGCTTTCTTT
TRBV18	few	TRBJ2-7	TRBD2	CASSSGTSGDRQYF	TGTGCCAGCTCTTCCGGGACTAGCGGGGATAGGCAGTACTTC
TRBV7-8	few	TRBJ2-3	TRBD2	CASSSPGLVSEYF	TGTGCCAGCAGCTCACCGGGACTAGTTTCGGAGTATTTT
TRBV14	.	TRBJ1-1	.	CASSASGREAFF	TGTGCCAGCAGCGCCAGCGGGAGAGAAGCTTTCTTT
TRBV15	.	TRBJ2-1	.	CATSRDSTKINEQFF	TGTGCCACCAGCAGAGATAGTACCAAAATCAATGAGCAGTTCTTC